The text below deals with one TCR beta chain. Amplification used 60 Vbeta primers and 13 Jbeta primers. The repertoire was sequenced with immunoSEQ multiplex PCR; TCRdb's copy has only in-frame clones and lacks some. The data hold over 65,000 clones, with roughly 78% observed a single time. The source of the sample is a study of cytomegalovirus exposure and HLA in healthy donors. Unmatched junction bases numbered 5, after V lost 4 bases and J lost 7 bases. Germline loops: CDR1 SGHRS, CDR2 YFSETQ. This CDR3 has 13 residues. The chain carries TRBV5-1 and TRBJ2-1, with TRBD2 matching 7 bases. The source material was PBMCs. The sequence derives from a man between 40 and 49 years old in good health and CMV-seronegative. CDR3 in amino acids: CASSTRGGNEQFF. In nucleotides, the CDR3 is TGCGCCAGCAGCACCCGCGGGGGAAATGAGCAGTTCTTC.